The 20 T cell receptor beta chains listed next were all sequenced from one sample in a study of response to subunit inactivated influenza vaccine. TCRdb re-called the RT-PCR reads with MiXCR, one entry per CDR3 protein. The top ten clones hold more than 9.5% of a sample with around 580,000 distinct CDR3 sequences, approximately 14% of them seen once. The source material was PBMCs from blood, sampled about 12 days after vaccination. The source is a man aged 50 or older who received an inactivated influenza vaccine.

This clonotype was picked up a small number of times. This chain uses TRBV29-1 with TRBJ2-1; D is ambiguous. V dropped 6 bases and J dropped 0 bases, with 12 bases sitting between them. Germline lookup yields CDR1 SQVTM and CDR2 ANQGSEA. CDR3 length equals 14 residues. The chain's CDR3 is CSVTTASSYNEQFF. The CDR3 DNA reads TGCAGCGTAACGACCGCAAGCTCCTACAATGAGCAGTTCTTC.

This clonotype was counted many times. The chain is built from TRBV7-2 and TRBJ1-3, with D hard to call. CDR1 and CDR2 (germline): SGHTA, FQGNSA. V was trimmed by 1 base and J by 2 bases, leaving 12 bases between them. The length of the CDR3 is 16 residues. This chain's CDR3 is CASSLVGSLAGNTIYF. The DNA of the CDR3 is TGTGCCAGCAGCTTAGTTGGCTCTTTGGCTGGAAACACCATATATTTT.

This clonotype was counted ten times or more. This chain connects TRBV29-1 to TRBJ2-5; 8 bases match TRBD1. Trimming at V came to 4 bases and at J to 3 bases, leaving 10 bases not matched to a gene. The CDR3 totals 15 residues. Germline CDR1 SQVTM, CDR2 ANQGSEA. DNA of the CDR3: TGCAGCGTTGCGTTTTCAGGGGGCGGAGAAGAGACCCAGTACTTC. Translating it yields CSVAFSGGGEETQYF.

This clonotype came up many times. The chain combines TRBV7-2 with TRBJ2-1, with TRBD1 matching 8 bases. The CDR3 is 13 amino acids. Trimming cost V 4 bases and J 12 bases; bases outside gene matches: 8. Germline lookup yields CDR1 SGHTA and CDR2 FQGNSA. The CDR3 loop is CASSSNWGTGQFF. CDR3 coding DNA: TGTGCCAGCAGCTCCAATTGGGGGACAGGGCAGTTCTTC.

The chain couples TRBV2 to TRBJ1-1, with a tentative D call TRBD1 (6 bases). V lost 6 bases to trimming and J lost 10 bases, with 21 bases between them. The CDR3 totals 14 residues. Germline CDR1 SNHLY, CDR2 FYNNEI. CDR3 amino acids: CASSRGDLQGGAFF. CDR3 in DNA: TGTGCCAGCAGCCGGGGGGACCTACAGGGAGGAGCTTTCTTT.

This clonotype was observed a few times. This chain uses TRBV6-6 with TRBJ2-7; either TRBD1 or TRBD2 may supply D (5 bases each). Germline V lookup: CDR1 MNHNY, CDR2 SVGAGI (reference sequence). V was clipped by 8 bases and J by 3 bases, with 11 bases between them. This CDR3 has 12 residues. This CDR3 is CASSREFYEQYF. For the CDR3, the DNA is TGTGCCAGCTCCAGGGAGTTCTACGAGCAGTACTTC.

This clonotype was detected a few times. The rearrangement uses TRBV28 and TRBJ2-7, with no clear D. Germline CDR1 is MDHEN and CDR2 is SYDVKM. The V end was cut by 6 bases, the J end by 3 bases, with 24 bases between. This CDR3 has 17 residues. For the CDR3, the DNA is TGTGCCAGCAGAGCCGACCCCCGGGCTGCATTTGGCTACGAGCAGTACTTC. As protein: CASRADPRAAFGYEQYF.

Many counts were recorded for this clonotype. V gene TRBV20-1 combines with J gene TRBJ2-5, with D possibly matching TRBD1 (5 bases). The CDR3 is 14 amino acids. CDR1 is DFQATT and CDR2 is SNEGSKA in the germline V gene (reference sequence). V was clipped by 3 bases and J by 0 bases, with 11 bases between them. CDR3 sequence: CSARPPGYQETQYF. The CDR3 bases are TGCAGTGCTAGGCCGCCAGGGTACCAAGAGACCCAGTACTTC.

The DNA of the CDR3 is TGTGCCAGCAGTCGGACAGGGGGCCGCGGTTCACCCCTCCACTTT. Its protein is CASSRTGGRGSPLHF. V is TRBV28 and J is TRBJ1-6, with 11 positions matching TRBD1. The ends lost 5 bases at V and 9 bases at J; junction bases unmatched: 6. The CDR3 extends over 15 amino acids. The V gene's germline CDR1 is MDHEN and CDR2 SYDVKM.

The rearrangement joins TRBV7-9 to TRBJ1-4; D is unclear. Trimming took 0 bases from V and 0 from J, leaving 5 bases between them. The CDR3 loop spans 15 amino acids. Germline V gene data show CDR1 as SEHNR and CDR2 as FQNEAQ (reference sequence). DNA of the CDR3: TGTGCCAGCAGCTTAGCAGGGACAACTAATGAAAAACTGTTTTTT. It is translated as CASSLAGTTNEKLFF.

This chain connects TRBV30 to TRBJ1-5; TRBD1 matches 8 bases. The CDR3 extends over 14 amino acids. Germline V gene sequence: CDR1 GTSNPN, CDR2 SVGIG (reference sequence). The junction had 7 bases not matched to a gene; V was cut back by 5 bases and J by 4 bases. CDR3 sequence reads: CAWGVQGANQPQHF. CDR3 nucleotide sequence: TGTGCCTGGGGGGTGCAGGGGGCAAATCAGCCCCAGCATTTT. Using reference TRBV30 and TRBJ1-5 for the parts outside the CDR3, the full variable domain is SQTIHQWPATLVQPVGSPLSLECTVEGTSNPNLYWYRQAAGRGLQLLFYSVGIGQISSEVPQNLSASRPQDRQFILSSKKLLLSDSGFYLCAWGVQGANQPQHFGDGTRLSIL.

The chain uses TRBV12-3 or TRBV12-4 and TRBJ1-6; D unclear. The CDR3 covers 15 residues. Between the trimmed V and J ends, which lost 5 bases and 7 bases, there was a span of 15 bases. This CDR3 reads CASSLDGIMNSPLHF. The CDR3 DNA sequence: TGTGCCAGCAGTCTTGACGGAATTATGAATTCACCCCTCCACTTT.

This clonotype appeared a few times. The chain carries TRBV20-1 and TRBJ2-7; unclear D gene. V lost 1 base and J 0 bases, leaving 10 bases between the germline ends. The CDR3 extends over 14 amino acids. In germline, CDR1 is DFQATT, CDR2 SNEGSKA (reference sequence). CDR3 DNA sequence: TGCAGTGCTAGAGTCATGGGCGGCTCCTACGAGCAGTACTTC. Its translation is CSARVMGGSYEQYF.

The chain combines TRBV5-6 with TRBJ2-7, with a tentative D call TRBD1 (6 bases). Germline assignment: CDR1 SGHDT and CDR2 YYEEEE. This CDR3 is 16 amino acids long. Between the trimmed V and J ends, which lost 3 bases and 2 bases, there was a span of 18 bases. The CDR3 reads CASSWPQGLGAYEQYF. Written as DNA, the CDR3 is TGTGCCAGCAGCTGGCCTCAGGGGCTAGGGGCCTACGAGCAGTACTTC.

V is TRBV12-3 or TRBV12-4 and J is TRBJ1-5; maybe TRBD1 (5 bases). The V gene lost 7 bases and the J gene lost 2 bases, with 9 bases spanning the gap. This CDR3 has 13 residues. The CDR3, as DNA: TGTGCCAGCATGGGGGGTGGCAATCAGCCCCAGCATTTT. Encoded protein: CASMGGGNQPQHF.

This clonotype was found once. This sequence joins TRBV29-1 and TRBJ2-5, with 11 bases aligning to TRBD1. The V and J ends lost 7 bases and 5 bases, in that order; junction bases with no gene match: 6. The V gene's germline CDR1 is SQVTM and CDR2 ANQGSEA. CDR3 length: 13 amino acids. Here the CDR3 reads CSARTGGKETQYF. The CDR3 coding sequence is TGCAGCGCCCGGACAGGGGGCAAGGAGACCCAGTACTTC.

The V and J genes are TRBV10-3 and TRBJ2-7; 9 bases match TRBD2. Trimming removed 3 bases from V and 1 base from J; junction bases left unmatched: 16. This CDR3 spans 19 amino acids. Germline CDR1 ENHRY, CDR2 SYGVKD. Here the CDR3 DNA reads TGTGCCATCAGTGATCATCTTCGAGCGGGAGGTCCTTATTCCTACGAGCAGTACTTC. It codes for CAISDHLRAGGPYSYEQYF.

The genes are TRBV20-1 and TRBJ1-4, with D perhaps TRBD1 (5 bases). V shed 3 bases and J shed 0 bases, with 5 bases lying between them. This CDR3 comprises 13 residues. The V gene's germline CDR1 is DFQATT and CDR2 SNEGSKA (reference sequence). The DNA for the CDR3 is TGCAGTGCTAGGACAGCAACTAATGAAAAACTGTTTTTT. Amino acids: CSARTATNEKLFF.

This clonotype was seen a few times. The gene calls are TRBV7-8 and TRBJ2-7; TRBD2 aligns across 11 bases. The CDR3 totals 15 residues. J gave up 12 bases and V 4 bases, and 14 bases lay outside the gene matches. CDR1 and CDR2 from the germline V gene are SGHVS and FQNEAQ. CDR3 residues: CASSSHSGGVLDRYF. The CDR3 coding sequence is TGTGCCAGCAGCTCCCATAGCGGGGGGGTCCTCGACAGGTACTTC.

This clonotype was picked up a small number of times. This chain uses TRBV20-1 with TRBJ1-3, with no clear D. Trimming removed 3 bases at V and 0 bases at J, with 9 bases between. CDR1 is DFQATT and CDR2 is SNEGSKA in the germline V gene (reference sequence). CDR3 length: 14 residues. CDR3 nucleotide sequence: TGCAGTGCTAGCCGCAGAGCCTCTGGAAACACCATATATTTT. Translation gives CSASRRASGNTIYF.